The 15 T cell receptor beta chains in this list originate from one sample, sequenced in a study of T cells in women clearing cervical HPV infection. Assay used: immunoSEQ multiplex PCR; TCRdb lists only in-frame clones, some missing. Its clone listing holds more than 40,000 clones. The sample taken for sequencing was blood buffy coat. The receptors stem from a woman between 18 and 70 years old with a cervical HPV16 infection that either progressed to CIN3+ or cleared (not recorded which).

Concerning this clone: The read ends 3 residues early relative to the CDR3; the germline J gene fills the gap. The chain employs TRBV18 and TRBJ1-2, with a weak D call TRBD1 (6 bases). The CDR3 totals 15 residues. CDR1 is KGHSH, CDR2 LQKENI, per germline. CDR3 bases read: TGTGCCAGCTCACCACAGGGGGGGAGCTCCTACGAC. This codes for CASSPQGGSSYD. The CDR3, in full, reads CASSPQGGSSYDYTF.

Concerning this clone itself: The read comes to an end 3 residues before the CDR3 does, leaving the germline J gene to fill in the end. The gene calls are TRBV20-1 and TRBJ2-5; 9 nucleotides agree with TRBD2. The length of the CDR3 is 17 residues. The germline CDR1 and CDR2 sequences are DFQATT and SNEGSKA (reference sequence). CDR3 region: CSVSMWGGGALTDTQYF. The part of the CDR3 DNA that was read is TGCAGTGTTAGTATGTGGGGCGGGGGGGCGTTAACAGATACC.

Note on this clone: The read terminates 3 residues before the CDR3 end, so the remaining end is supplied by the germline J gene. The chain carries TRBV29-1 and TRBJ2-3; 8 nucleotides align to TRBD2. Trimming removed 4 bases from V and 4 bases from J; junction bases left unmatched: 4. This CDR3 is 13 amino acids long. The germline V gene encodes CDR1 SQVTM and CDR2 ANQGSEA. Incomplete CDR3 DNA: TGCAGCGTTGGGCGGGGGGCCCCAGATACG. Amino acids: CSVGRGAPDT. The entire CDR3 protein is CSVGRGAPDTQYF.

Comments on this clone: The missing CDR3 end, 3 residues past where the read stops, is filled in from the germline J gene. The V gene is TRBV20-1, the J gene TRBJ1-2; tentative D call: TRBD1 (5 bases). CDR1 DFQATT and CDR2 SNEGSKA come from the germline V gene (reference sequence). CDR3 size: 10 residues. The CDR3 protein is CSAGTWGYTF. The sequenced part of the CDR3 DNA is TGCAGTGCTGGGACTTGGGGC.

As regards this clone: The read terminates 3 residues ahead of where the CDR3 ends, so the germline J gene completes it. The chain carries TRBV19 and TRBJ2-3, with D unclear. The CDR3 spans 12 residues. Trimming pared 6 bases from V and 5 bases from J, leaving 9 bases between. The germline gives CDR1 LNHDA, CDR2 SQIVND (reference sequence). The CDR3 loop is CASSPTGDTQYF. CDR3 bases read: TGTGCCAGTAGCCCAACCGGAGATACG.

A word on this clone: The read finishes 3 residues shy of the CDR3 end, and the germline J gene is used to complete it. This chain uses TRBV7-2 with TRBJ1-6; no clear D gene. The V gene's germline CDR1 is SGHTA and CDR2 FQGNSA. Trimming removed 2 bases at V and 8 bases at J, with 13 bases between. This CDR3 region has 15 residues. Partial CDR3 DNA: TGTGCCAGCAGCTTATGGCCAGGAGCAGATTCACCC. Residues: CASSLWPGADSP. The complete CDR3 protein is CASSLWPGADSPLHF. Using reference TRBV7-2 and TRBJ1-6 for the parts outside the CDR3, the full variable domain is GAGVSQSPSNKVTEKGKDVELRCDPISGHTALYWYRQSLGQGLEFLIYFQGNSAPDKSGLPSDRFSAERTGGSVSTLTIQRTQQEDSAVYLCASSLWPGADSPLHFGNGTRLTVT.

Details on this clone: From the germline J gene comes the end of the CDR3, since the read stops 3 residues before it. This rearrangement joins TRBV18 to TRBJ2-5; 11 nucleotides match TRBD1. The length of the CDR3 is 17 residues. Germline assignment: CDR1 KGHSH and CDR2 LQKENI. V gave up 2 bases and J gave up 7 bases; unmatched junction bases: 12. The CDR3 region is CASSPIGQGAPGGTQYF. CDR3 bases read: TGTGCCAGCTCACCAATCGGACAGGGGGCGCCCGGCGGGACC. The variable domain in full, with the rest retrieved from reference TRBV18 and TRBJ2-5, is NAGVMQNPRHLVRRRGQEARLRCSPMKGHSHVYWYRQLPEEGLKFMVYLQKENIIDESGMPKERFSAEFPKEGPSILRIQQVVRGDSAAYFCASSPIGQGAPGGTQYFGPGTRLLVL.

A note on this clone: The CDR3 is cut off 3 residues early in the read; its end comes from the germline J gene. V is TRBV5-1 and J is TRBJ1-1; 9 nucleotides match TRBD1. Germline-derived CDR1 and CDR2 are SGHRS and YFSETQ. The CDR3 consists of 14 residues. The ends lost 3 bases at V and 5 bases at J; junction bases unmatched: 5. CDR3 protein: CASSSTGGLTEAFF. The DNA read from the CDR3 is TGCGCCAGCAGCTCGACAGGGGGTTTAACTGAA.

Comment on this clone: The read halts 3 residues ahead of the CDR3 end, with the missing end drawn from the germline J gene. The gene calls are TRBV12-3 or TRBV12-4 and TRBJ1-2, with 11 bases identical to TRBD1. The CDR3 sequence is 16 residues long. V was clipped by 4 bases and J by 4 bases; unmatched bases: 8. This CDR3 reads CASSSGQGAWGYGYTF. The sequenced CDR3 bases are TGTGCCAGCAGTTCCGGACAGGGGGCATGGGGCTATGGC.

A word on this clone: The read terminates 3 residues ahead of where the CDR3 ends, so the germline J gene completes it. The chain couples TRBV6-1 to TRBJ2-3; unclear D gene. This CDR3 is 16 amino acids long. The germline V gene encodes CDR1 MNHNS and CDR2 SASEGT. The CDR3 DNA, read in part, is TGTGCCAGCAGTGAAGCGAAGCAGGTACCTAACCAGCCG. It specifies CASSEAKQVPNQP. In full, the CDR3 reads CASSEAKQVPNQPQYF.

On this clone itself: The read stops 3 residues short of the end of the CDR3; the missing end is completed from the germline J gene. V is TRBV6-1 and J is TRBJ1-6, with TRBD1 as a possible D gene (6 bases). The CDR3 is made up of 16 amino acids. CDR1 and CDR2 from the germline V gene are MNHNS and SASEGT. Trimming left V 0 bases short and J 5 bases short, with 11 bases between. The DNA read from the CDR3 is TGTGCCAGCAGTGAAGCGAGAGGGACACATAATTCACCC. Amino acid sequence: CASSEARGTHNSP. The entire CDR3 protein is CASSEARGTHNSPLHF.

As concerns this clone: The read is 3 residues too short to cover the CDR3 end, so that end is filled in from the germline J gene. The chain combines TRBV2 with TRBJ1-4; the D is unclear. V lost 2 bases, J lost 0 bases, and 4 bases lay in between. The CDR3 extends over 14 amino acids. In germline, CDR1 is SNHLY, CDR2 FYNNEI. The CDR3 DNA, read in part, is TGTGCCAGCAGTGAACAGGCAACTAATGAAAAA. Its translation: CASSEQATNEK. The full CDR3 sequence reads CASSEQATNEKLFF.

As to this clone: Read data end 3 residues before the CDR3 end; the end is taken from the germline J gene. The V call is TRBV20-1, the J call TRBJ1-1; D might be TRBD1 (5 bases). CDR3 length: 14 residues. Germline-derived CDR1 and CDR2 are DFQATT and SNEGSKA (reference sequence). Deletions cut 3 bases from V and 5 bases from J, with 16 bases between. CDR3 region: CSARKQAPGTEAFF. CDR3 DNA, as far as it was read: TGCAGTGCTAGGAAACAGGCGCCAGGGACTGAA.

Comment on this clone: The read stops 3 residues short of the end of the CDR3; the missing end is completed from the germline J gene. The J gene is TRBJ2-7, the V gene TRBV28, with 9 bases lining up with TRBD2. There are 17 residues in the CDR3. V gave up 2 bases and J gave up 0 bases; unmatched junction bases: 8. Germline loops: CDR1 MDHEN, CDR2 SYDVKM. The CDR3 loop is CASSLPPASGASYEQYF. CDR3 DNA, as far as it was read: TGTGCCAGCAGTTTACCCCCCGCTAGCGGGGCCTCCTACGAG.

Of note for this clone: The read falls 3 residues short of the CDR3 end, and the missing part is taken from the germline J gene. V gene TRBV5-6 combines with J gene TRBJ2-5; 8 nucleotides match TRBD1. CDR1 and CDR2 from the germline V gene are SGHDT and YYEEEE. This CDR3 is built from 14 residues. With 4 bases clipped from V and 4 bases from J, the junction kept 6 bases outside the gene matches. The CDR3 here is CASSTRQGRETQYF. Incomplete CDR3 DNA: TGTGCCAGCAGCACCCGACAGGGGAGAGAGACC.